This T cell receptor beta chain was recovered during a study of tumor-infiltrating lymphocytes in primary liver carcinoma. Germline assignment: CDR1 SGDLS and CDR2 YYNGEE. V was pared by 4 bases and J by 1 base, with 18 bases between. The CDR3 loop spans 16 amino acids. A single count supports this clonotype. Antigen specificity is unknown. RNA was extracted from whole blood without cell sorting, alongside germline DNA. Donors were untreated and chronically infected with HBV. Total RNA amounting to 450 to 500 ng was the source from which TCR beta cDNA was made with a constant-region primer. Library construction for TCR beta comprised three nested multiplex PCR rounds performed with slightly modified ARM-PCR. Researchers ran the first two PCR rounds for roughly 11 cycles each with TRBV1-TRBV30 forward primers and a C-beta reverse primer. TCRdb recomputed calls from the multiplex PCR reads with MiXCR, one row per CDR3 protein. The repertoire includes almost 200,000 distinct CDR3 sequences, approximately 65% of them detected once, and roughly 6.8% sits in the top ten.

General observations from the study: The overlap of tumor-adjacent and tumor-blood pairs was smaller than that of tumor region pairs.

The rearrangement links TRBV9 to TRBJ2-7; D is perhaps TRBD1 (6 bases). The clonotype was recovered from an older woman with primary liver carcinoma and hepatitis B virus infection. The source material was peripheral blood. In DNA form, the CDR3 reads TGTGCCAGCAGCCCCGACCCGGGACATTCATCCTACGAGCAGTACTTC. Translating it yields CASSPDPGHSSYEQYF. The full variable domain, with the rest looked up from reference TRBV9 and TRBJ2-7, is DSGVTQTPKHLITATGQRVTLRCSPRSGDLSVYWYQQSLDQGLQFLIQYYNGEERAKGNILERFSAQQFPDLHSELNLSSLELGDSALYFCASSPDPGHSSYEQYFGPGTRLTVT.